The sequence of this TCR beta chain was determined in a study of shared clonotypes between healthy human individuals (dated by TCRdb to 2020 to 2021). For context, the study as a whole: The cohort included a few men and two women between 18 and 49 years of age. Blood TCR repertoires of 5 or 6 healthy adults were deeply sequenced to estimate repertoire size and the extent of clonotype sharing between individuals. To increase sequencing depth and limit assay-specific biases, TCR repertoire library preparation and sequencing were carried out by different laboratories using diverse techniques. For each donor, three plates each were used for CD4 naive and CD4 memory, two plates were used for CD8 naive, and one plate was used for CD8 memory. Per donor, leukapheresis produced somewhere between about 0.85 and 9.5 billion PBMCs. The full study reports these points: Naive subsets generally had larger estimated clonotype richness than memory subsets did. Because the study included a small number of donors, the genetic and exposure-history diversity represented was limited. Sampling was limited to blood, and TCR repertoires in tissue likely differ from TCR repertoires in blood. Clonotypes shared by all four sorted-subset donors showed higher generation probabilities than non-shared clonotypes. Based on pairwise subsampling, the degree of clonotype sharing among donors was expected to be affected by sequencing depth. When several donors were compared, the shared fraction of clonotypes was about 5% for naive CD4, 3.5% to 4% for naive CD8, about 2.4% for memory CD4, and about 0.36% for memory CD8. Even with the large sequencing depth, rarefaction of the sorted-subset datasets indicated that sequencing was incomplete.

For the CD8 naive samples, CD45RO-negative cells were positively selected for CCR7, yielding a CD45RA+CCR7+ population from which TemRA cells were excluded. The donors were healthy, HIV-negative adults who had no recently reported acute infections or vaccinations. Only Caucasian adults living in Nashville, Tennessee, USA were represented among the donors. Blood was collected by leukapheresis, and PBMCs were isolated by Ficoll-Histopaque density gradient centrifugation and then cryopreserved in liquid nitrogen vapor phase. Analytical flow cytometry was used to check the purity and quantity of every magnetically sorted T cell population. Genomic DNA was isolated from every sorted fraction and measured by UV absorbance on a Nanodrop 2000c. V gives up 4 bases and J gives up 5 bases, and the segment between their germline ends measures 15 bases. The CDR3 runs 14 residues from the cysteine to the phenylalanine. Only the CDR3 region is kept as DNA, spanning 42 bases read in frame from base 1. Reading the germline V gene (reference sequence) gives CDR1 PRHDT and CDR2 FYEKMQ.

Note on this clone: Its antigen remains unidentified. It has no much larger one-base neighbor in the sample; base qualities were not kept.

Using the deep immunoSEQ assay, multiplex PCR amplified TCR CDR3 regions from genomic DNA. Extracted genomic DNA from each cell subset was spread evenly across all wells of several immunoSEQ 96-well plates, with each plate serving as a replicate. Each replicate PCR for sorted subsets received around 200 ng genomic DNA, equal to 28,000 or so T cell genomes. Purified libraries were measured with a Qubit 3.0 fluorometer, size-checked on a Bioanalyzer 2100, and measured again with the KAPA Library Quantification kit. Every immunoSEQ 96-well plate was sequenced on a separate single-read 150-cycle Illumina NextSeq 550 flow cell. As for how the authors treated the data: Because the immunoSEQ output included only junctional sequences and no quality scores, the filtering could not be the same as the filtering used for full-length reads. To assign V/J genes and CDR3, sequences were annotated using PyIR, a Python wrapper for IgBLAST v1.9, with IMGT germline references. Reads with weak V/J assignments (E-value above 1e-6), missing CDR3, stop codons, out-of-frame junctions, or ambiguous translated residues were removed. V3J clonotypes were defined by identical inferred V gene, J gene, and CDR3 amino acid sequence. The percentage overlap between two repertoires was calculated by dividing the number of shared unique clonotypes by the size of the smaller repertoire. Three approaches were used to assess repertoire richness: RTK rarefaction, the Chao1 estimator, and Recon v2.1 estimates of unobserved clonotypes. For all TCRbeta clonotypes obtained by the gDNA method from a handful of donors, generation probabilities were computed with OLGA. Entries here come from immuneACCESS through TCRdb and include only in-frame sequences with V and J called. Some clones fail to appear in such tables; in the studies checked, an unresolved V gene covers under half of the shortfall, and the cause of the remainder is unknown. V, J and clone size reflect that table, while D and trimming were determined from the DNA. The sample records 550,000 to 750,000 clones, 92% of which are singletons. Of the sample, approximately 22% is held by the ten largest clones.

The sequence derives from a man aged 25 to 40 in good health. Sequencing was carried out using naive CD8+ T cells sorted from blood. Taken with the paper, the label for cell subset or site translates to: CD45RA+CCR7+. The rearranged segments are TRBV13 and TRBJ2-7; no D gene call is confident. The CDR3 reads CASSSAPRDHEQYF. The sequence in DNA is TGTGCCAGCAGCTCAGCCCCCCGCGACCACGAGCAGTACTTC. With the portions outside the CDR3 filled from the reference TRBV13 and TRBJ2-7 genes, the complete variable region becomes AAGVIQSPRHLIKEKRETATLKCYPIPRHDTVYWYQQGPGQDPQFLISFYEKMQSDKGSIPDRFSAQQFSDYHSELNMSSLELGDSALYFCASSSAPRDHEQYFGPGTRLTVT.